The 24 T cell receptor beta chains below all came from one sample that was sequenced in a study of blood T cell repertoires in COVID-19. TCRdb keeps only in-frame clones here, not all; method: immunoSEQ multiplex PCR. The sample records around 250,000 clones, roughly nine tenths being singletons. Sequencing was carried out using peripheral blood. These receptors all come from a woman aged 40-49 years who had recovered from COVID-19.

There are a few counts of this clone. The chain links TRBV28 to TRBJ1-5; unclear D gene. The CDR3 contains 15 residues. Trimming shortened V by 4 bases and J by 6 bases, and 16 bases separated the two germline ends. CDR1 and CDR2 (germline): MDHEN, SYDVKM. CDR3 nucleotide sequence: TGTGCCAGCAGTTCCTCGGGGAGTCGTCGTCAGCCCCAGCATTTT. Translating it yields CASSSSGSRRQPQHF.

The chain carries TRBV5-1 and TRBJ2-2; 10 nucleotides match TRBD1. Germline-derived CDR1 and CDR2 are SGHRS and YFSETQ. V shed 0 bases and J 4 bases; nucleotides not matched to a gene: 9. This CDR3 has 18 residues. CDR3 coding DNA: TGCGCCAGCAGCTTGGCTCTTCTAGGGACAGGGGTCACCGGGGAGCTGTTTTTT. This translates into CASSLALLGTGVTGELFF.

This chain links TRBV5-6 with TRBJ1-5; a weak D match, TRBD1 (6 bases). Germline CDR1 reads SGHDT; CDR2 reads YYEEEE. Trimming shortened V by 2 bases and J by 1 base, and 13 bases separated the two germline ends. The CDR3 has 16 residues. CDR3 sequence (DNA): TGTGCCAGCAGCTTCCGCGCAGGGGCGAGCAATCAGCCCCAGCATTTT. Amino acid sequence: CASSFRAGASNQPQHF.

The sample holds one count of this clone. The chain is built from TRBV18 and TRBJ2-7; D may be TRBD2 (5 bases). Germline V gives CDR1 KGHSH, CDR2 LQKENI. V was clipped by 6 bases and J by 7 bases, with 16 bases between them. The CDR3 contains 13 residues. CDR3 loop: CASSLDSIREQYV. In DNA form, the CDR3 reads TGTGCCAGCTCCCTGGACTCGATCAGGGAGCAGTACGTC.

The chain recombines TRBV5-6 with TRBJ2-5; D may be TRBD1 (6 bases). Germline CDR1 and CDR2: SGHDT and YYEEEE. The CDR3 sequence is 13 residues long. The V and J ends lost 1 base and 4 bases respectively, with 8 bases between them. The CDR3 protein is CASSLRTAETQYF. As DNA, the CDR3 is TGTGCCAGCAGCTTGAGGACAGCAGAGACCCAGTACTTC.

This rearrangement joins TRBV5-4 to TRBJ2-7; TRBD2 agrees at 9 bases. The CDR3 length is 14 residues. J was trimmed by 5 bases and V by 0 bases; bases with no gene match: 3. Germline V gene sequence: CDR1 SGHNT, CDR2 YYREEE (reference sequence). As DNA, the CDR3 is TGTGCCAGCAGCTTGGTTAGCGGGGGCGACGAGCAGTACTTC. Translation gives CASSLVSGGDEQYF.

This chain connects TRBV6-2 or TRBV6-3 to TRBJ2-7, with D unresolved. This CDR3 contains 12 residues. V was cut by 4 bases and J by 7 bases, with 11 bases left in between. CDR1 is MNHEY and CDR2 is SVGEGT in the germline V gene. CDR3 sequence (DNA): TGTGCCAGCAGTTCCCCAGGATGGGAGCAGTACGTC. It encodes CASSSPGWEQYV.

V is TRBV21-1 and J is TRBJ2-7; TRBD1 is the table's D call and was not checked against the DNA. TRBV21-1 has pseudogene status. The CDR3 extends over 13 amino acids. CDR3 DNA: TGTGCCAGCAGCAAGATCCAGGGGATCGAGCAGTACGTC. Protein: CASSKIQGIEQYV.

This chain uses TRBV11-2 with TRBJ1-6; possible D gene TRBD1, 5 bases. V was pared by 5 bases and J by 1 base, with 12 bases between. The CDR3 spans 16 residues. CDR1 and CDR2 (germline): SGHAT, FQNNGV. The CDR3, as DNA: TGTGCCAGCAGCCTCCCTCAGGGTTCCTATAATTCACCCCTCCACTTT. This translates into CASSLPQGSYNSPLHF.

This clone was detected once. This chain connects TRBV9 to TRBJ2-3, with TRBD2 matching 8 bases. The germline V gene encodes CDR1 SGDLS and CDR2 YYNGEE. This CDR3 spans 17 amino acids. V trimming: 4 bases; J trimming: 1 base; junction bases outside the gene matches: 11. This CDR3 is CASSPPLPGGGTDTQYF. The CDR3 DNA reads TGTGCCAGCAGCCCTCCCCTCCCGGGGGGGGGCACAGATACGCAGTATTTT.

V is TRBV6-5 and J is TRBJ2-2, with D perhaps TRBD1 (6 bases). The length of the CDR3 is 15 residues. Trimming removed 8 bases from V and 7 bases from J, with 20 bases in between. CDR1 and CDR2 (germline): MNHEY, SVGAGI. CDR3 residues: CASGFSYRASGELFF. The CDR3 coding sequence is TGTGCCAGCGGATTTTCCTACAGGGCGAGCGGGGAGCTGTTTTTT.

The chain recombines TRBV5-1 with TRBJ2-3, with TRBD2 matching over 10 bases. There are 18 residues in the CDR3. The ends lost 3 bases at V and 1 base at J; junction bases unmatched: 11. CDR1 and CDR2 from the germline V gene are SGHRS and YFSETQ. The CDR3 nucleotides read TGCGCCAGCAGCTGGTCGGGCTCTAGCGGGAGAGGCACAGATACGCAGTATTTT. Translating it yields CASSWSGSSGRGTDTQYF.

The rearrangement uses TRBV11-3 and TRBJ2-3; 7 bases match TRBD2. This CDR3 is built from 16 residues. V was clipped by 5 bases and J by 1 base; unmatched bases: 9. CDR1 is SGHNT, CDR2 YENEEA, per germline. CDR3 nucleotides: TGTGCCAGCAGCCCCAAGGGCCGGGGGGGCACAGATACGCAGTATTTT. Translation: CASSPKGRGGTDTQYF.

The chain joins TRBV19 to TRBJ2-5, with 9 bases matching TRBD1. Germline loops: CDR1 LNHDA, CDR2 SQIVND (reference sequence). Trimming cost V 10 bases and J 3 bases; bases outside gene matches: 3. The CDR3 spans 12 residues. As DNA, the CDR3 is TGTGCCACCGGGACAGGGAAAGAGACCCAGTACTTC. Encoded protein: CATGTGKETQYF. Complete variable domain (other parts from reference TRBV19 and TRBJ2-5): DGGITQSPKYLFRKEGQNVTLSCEQNLNHDAMYWYRQDPGQGLRLIYYSQIVNDFQKGDIAEGYSVSREKKESFPLTVTSAQKNPTAFYLCATGTGKETQYFGPGTRLLVL.

The V gene is TRBV5-1, the J gene TRBJ1-3; D perhaps matches TRBD1 (5 bases). V shed 5 bases and J shed 8 bases, with 17 bases lying between them. CDR1 and CDR2 from the germline V gene are SGHRS and YFSETQ. The CDR3 extends over 14 amino acids. Here the CDR3 reads CASRLEGGEDTIYF. The CDR3 DNA reads as TGCGCCAGCAGACTCGAGGGAGGGGAAGACACCATATATTTT.

The rearrangement joins TRBV3-1 (or the pseudogene TRBV3-2) to TRBJ2-1; 14 bases agree with TRBD2. CDR3 length equals 15 residues. Per germline, CDR1 LGHDT and CDR2 YNNKEL (reference sequence). V lost 4 bases and J lost 9; bases outside the gene matches: 5. For the CDR3, the DNA is TGTGCCAGCAGCCCCCGACTAGCGGGGGGGGCTGAGCAGTTCTTC. The encoded protein is CASSPRLAGGAEQFF.

The chain carries TRBV9 and TRBJ2-1; a possible D gene is TRBD2 (5 bases). Deletions cut 0 bases from V and 7 bases from J, with 11 bases between. The CDR3 runs to 14 residues. From germline, CDR1 is SGDLS and CDR2 YYNGEE. CDR3 protein: CASSVAPGENEQFF. CDR3 DNA: TGTGCCAGCAGCGTAGCCCCCGGGGAGAATGAGCAGTTCTTC.

The chain has TRBV2 and TRBJ2-7; possibly TRBD2 for D (5 bases). The CDR3 sequence is 12 residues long. The germline V gene encodes CDR1 SNHLY and CDR2 FYNNEI. The V end lost 8 bases, the J end lost 6 bases, and 14 bases lay between the germline ends. This chain's CDR3 is CASGPGFGEQYF. For the CDR3, the DNA is TGTGCCAGCGGCCCGGGGTTTGGCGAGCAGTACTTC.

This clone was found a few times. The V and J genes are TRBV5-4 and TRBJ1-6, with 7 bases lining up with TRBD1. This CDR3 is 16 amino acids long. V shed 0 bases, J shed 9 bases, and the junction held 9 bases outside the gene matches. From germline, CDR1 is SGHNT and CDR2 YYREEE (reference sequence). CDR3: CASSLGLDRSSSPLHF. In DNA form, the CDR3 reads TGTGCCAGCAGCTTGGGTTTGGACAGGTCCAGTTCACCCCTCCACTTT. The full variable domain, with the rest looked up from reference TRBV5-4 and TRBJ1-6, is ETGVTQSPTHLIKTRGQQVTLRCSSQSGHNTVSWYQQALGQGPQFIFQYYREEENGRGNFPPRFSGLQFPNYSSELNVNALELDDSALYLCASSLGLDRSSSPLHFGNGTRLTVT.

This clone was counted a few times. The V gene is TRBV5-1, the J gene TRBJ2-1; perhaps TRBD2 as D (5 bases). The CDR3 extends over 13 amino acids. V lost 2 bases and J lost 2, with 5 bases in between. Germline V gene data show CDR1 as SGHRS and CDR2 as YFSETQ. The CDR3: CASSFGAYNEQFF. The DNA for the CDR3 is TGCGCCAGCAGCTTCGGGGCCTACAATGAGCAGTTCTTC.

The chain couples TRBV6-5 to TRBJ1-1, with 7 bases fitting TRBD1. Germline values: CDR1 MNHEY, CDR2 SVGAGI. The junction had 4 bases not matched to a gene; V was cut back by 6 bases and J by 0 bases. This CDR3 spans 14 amino acids. The CDR3 coding sequence is TGTGCCAGCAGCCCGACAGGGATGAACACTGAAGCTTTCTTT. This gives the protein CASSPTGMNTEAFF.

This chain joins TRBV6-4 and TRBJ2-1, with TRBD2 identical over 11 bases. The germline V gene encodes CDR1 MRHNA and CDR2 SNTAGT. With V trimmed by 3 bases and J by 6 bases, 4 bases remained unmatched. This CDR3 has 15 residues. The CDR3 loop reads CASSEPSGGSNEQFF. The CDR3 bases are TGTGCCAGCAGTGAGCCTAGCGGGGGGTCCAATGAGCAGTTCTTC.

The chain uses TRBV5-1 and TRBJ2-3; D gene unclear. The CDR3 has 13 amino acids. The germline gives CDR1 SGHRS, CDR2 YFSETQ. V lost 3 bases and J lost 2, with 7 bases in between. The CDR3 nucleotides read TGCGCCAGCAGCTCCTTCTCCACAGATACGCAGTATTTT. Its protein product is CASSSFSTDTQYF.

The chain couples TRBV6-2 or TRBV6-3 to TRBJ2-4; possibly TRBD2 for D (6 bases). The germline CDR1 and CDR2 sequences are MNHEY and SVGEGT. This CDR3 region has 14 residues. Trimming took 1 base from V and 6 from J, leaving 10 bases between them. The CDR3 reads CASSYWDSLNIQYF. CDR3 nucleotide sequence: TGTGCCAGCAGTTACTGGGACTCCCTAAACATTCAGTACTTC.